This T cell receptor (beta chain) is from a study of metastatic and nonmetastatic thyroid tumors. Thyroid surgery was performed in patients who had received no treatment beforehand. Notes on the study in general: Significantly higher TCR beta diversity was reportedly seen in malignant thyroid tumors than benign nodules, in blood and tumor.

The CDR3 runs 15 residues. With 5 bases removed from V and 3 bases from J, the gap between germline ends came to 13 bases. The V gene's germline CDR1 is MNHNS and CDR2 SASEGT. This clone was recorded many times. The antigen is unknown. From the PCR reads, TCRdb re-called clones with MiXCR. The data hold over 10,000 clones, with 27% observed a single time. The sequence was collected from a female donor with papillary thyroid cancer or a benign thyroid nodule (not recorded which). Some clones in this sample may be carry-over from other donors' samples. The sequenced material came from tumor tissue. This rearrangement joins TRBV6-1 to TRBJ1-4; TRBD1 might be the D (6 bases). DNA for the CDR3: TGTGCCAGCAGTTCTACAGGGTTAGCTAATGAAAAACTGTTTTTT. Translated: CASSSTGLANEKLFF.